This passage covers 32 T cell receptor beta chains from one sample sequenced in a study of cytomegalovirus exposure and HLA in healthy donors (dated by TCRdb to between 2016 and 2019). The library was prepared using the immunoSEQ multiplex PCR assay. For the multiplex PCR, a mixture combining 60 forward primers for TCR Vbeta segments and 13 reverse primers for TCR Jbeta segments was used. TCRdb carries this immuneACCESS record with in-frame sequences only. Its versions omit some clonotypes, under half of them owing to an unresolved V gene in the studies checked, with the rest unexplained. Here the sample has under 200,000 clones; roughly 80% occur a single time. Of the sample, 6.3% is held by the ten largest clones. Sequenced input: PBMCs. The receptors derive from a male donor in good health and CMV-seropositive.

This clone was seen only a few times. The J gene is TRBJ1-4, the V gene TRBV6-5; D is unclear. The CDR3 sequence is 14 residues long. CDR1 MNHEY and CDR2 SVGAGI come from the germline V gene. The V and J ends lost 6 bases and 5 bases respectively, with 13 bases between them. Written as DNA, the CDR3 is TGTGCCAGCAGAACCGGGTCCTCAAATGAAAAACTGTTTTTT. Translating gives CASRTGSSNEKLFF.

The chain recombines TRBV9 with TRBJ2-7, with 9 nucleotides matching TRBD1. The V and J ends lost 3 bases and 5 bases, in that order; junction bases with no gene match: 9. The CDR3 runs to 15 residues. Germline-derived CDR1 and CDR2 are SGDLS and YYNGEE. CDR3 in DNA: TGTGCCAGCAGCGCCGGGACAGGGAATCTACACGAGCAGTACTTC. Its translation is CASSAGTGNLHEQYF.

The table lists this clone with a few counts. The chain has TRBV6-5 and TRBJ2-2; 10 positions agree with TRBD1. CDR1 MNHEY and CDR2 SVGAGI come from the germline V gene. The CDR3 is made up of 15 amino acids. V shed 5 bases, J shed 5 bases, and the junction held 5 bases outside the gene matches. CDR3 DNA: TGTGCCAGCAGTAGGACAGGGGGTAATACCGGGGAGCTGTTTTTT. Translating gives CASSRTGGNTGELFF.

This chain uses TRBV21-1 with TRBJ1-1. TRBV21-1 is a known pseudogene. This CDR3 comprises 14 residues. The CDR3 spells CASSNGAWSTEAFF. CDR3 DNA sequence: TGTGCCAGCAGCAACGGAGCGTGGAGCACTGAAGCTTTCTTT.

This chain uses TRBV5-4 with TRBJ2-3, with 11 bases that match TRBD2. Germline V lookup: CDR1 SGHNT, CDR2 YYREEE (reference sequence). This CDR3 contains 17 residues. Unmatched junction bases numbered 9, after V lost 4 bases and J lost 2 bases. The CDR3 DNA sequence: TGTGCCAGCAGCATTGGCGGGGGACTAGCGGCCACAGATACGCAGTATTTT. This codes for CASSIGGGLAATDTQYF.

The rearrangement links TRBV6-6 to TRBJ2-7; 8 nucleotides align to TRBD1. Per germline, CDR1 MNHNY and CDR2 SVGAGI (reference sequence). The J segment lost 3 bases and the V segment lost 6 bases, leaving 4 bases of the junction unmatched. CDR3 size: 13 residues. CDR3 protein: CASSVDRVYEQYF. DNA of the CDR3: TGTGCCAGCAGCGTGGACAGGGTCTACGAGCAGTACTTC.

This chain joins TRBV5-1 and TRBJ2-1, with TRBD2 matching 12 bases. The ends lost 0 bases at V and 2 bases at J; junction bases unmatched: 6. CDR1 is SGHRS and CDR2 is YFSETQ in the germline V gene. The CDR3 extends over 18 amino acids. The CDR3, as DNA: TGCGCCAGCAGCTTGGTCGGGGCTAGCGGGGGGGCCTACAATGAGCAGTTCTTC. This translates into CASSLVGASGGAYNEQFF.

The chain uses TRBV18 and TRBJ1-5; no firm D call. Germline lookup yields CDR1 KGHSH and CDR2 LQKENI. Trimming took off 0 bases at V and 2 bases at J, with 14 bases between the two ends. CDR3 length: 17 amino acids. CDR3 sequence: CASSPPGSNRGNQPQHF. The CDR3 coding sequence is TGTGCCAGCTCACCACCGGGGAGTAATAGGGGCAATCAGCCCCAGCATTTT.

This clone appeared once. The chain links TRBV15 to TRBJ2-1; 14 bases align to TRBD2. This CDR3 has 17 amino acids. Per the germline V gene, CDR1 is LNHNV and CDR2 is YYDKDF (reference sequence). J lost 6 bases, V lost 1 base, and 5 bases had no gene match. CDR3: CATSRAWGLAGANEQFF. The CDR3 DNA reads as TGTGCCACCAGCAGAGCTTGGGGACTAGCGGGAGCCAATGAGCAGTTCTTC.

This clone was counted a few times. CDR3 nucleotide sequence: TGCGCCAGCAGCACGGGGACAGGGACTATCTACAATGAGCAGTTCTTC. It translates to CASSTGTGTIYNEQFF. The gene calls are TRBV5-1 and TRBJ2-1; 9 positions agree with TRBD1. The CDR3 is 16 amino acids. V was clipped by 4 bases and J by 3 bases; unmatched bases: 8. The germline V gene encodes CDR1 SGHRS and CDR2 YFSETQ.

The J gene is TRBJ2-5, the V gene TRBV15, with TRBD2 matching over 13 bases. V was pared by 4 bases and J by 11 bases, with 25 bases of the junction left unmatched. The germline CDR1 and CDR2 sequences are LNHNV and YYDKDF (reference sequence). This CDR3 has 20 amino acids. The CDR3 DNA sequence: TGTGCCACCAGCACTTTCCCCGGGAGACTAGCGGGAGGACAGCCGGGTGAGCAGTACTTC. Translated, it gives CATSTFPGRLAGGQPGEQYF.

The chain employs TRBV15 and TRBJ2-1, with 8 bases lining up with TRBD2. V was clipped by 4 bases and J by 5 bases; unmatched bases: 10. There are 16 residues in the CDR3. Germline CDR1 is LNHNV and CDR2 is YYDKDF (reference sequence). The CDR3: CATSKTSGRIDNEQFF. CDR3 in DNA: TGTGCCACCAGCAAAACCAGCGGGAGAATCGACAATGAGCAGTTCTTC.

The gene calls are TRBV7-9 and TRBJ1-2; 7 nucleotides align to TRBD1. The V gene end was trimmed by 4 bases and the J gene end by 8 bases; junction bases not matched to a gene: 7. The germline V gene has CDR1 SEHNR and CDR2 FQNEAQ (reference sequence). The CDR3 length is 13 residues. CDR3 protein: CASSSRQGNGYTF. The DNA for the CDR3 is TGTGCCAGCAGCTCCCGACAGGGCAACGGCTACACCTTC.

The CDR3 is CATSRDNRGTQPQHF. The DNA for the CDR3 is TGTGCCACCAGCAGAGATAACAGGGGAACCCAGCCCCAGCATTTT. The V and J genes are TRBV15 and TRBJ1-5; 7 positions agree with TRBD1. The CDR3 consists of 15 residues. CDR1 and CDR2 (germline): LNHNV, YYDKDF (reference sequence). J was trimmed by 7 bases and V by 0 bases; bases with no gene match: 6.

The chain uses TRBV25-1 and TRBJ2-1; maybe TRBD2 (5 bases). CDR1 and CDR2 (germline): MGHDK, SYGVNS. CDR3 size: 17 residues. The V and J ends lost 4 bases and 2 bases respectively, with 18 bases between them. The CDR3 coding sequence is TGTGCCAGCAGTGGCCCTGGGGTAGCGAGGGCCTACAATGAGCAGTTCTTC. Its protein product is CASSGPGVARAYNEQFF.

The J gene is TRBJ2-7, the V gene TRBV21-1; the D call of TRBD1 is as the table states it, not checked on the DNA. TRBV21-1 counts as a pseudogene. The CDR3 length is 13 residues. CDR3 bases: TGTGCCAGCCCCCGGGACAGGGGCGACGAGCAGTACTTC. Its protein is CASPRDRGDEQYF.

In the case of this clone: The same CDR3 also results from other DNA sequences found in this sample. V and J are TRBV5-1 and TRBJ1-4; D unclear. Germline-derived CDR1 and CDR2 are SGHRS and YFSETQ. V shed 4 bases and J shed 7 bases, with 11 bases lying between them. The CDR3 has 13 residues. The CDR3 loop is CASSLGSGEKLFF. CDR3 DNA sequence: TGCGCCAGCAGCCTGGGTTCCGGTGAAAAACTGTTTTTT.

CDR3 coding DNA: TGTGCCAGCTCACCTACAGGGGGCGAAGATACGCAGTATTTT. It is translated as CASSPTGGEDTQYF. The gene calls are TRBV18 and TRBJ2-3; 9 nucleotides align to TRBD1. This CDR3 is 14 amino acids long. From germline, CDR1 is KGHSH and CDR2 LQKENI. Unmatched junction bases numbered 3, after V lost 3 bases and J lost 5 bases. The full variable domain, completed using reference TRBV18 and TRBJ2-3, is NAGVMQNPRHLVRRRGQEARLRCSPMKGHSHVYWYRQLPEEGLKFMVYLQKENIIDESGMPKERFSAEFPKEGPSILRIQQVVRGDSAAYFCASSPTGGEDTQYFGPGTRLTVL.

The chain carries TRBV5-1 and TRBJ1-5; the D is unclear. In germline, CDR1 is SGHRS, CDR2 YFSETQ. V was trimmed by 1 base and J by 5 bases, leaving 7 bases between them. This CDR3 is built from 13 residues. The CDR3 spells CASSLMGDQPQHF. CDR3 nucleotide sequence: TGCGCCAGCAGCTTGATGGGAGATCAGCCCCAGCATTTT.

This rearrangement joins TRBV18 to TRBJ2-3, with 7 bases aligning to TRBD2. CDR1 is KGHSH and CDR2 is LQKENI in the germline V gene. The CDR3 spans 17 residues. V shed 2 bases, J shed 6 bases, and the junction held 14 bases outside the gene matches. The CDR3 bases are TGTGCCAGCTCACCAACACCCCCGGGAGGCTACTACGATACGCAGTATTTT. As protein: CASSPTPPGGYYDTQYF.

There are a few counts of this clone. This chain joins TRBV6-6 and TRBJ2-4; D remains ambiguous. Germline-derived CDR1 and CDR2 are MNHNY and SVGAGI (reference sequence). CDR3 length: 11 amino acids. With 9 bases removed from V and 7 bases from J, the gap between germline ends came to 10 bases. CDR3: CASLVGNIQYF. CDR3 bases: TGTGCCAGTTTGGTCGGGAACATTCAGTACTTC.

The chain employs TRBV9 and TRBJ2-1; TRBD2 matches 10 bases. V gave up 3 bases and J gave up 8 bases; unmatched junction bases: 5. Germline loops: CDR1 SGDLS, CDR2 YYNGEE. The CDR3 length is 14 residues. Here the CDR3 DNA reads TGTGCCAGCAGCGGAGCTAGCGGGAGCGATGAGCAGTTCTTC. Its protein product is CASSGASGSDEQFF.

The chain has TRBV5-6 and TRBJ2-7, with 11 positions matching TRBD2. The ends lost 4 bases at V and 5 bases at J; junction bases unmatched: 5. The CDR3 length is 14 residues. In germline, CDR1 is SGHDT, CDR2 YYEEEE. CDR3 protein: CASSLGLAVDEQYF. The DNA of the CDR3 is TGTGCCAGCAGCCTGGGACTAGCGGTGGACGAGCAGTACTTC.

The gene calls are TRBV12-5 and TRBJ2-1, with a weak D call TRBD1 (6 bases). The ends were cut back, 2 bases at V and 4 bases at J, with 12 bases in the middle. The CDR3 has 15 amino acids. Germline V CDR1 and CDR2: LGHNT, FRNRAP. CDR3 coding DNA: TGTGCTAGTGGTTTGATCAGGGGTGGGTACAATGAGCAGTTCTTC. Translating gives CASGLIRGGYNEQFF.

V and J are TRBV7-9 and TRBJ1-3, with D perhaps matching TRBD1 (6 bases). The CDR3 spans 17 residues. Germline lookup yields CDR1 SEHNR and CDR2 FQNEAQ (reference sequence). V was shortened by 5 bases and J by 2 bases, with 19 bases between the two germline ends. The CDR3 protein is CASSPIFRGPTGNTIYF. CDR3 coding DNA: TGTGCCAGCAGCCCGATTTTCAGGGGTCCCACTGGAAACACCATATATTTT.

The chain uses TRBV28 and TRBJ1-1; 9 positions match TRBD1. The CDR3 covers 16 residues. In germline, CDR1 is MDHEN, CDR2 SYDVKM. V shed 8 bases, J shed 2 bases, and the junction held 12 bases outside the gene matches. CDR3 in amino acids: CASLDRGSRFNTEAFF. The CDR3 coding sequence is TGTGCCAGCTTGGACAGGGGCTCTCGTTTTAACACTGAAGCTTTCTTT. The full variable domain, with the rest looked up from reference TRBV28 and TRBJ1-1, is DVKVTQSSRYLVKRTGEKVFLECVQDMDHENMFWYRQDPGLGLRLIYFSYDVKMKEKGDIPEGYSVSREKKERFSLILESASTNQTSMYLCASLDRGSRFNTEAFFGQGTRLTVV.

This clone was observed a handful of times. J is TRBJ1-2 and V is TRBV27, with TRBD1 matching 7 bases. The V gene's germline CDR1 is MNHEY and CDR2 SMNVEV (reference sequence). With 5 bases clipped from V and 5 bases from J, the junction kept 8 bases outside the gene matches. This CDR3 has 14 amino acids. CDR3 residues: CASSGTQGRYGYTF. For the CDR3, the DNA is TGTGCCAGCAGTGGAACACAGGGGAGGTATGGCTACACCTTC.

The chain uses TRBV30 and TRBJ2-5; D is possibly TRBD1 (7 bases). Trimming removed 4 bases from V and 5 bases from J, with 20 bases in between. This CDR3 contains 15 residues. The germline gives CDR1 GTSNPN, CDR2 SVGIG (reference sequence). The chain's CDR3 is CAWNHRGAGRETQYF. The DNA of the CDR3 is TGTGCCTGGAACCACAGGGGCGCAGGGAGGGAGACCCAGTACTTC.

CDR3 amino acids: CASSTRQGGETQYF. CDR3 nucleotides: TGTGCCAGCAGCACGAGACAGGGAGGAGAGACCCAGTACTTC. This chain uses TRBV5-4 with TRBJ2-5; D is possibly TRBD1 (7 bases). CDR3 size: 14 residues. Trimming shortened V by 4 bases and J by 4 bases, and 14 bases separated the two germline ends. Germline V gene sequence: CDR1 SGHNT, CDR2 YYREEE (reference sequence).

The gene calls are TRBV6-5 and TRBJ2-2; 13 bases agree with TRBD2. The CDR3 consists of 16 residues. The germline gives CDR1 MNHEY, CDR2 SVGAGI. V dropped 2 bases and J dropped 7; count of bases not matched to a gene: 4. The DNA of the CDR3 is TGTGCCAGCAGTTACGGACTAGCGGGAGAAGGCGGGGAGCTGTTTTTT. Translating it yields CASSYGLAGEGGELFF.

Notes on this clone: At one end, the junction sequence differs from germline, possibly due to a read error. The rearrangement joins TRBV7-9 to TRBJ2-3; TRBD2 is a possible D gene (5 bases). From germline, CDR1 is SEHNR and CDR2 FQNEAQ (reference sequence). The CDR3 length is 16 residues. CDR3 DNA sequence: TGTTCCAGCAGCTACCCCTCCCAGCGGAGCACAGATACGCAGTATTTT. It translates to CSSSYPSQRSTDTQYF. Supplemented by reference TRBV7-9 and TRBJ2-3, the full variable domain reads DTGVSQNPRHKITKRGQNVTFRCDPISEHNRLYWYRQTLGQGPEFLTYFQNEAQLEKSRLLSDRFSAERPKGSFSTLEIQRTEQGDSAMYLCSSSYPSQRSTDTQYFGPGTRLTVL.

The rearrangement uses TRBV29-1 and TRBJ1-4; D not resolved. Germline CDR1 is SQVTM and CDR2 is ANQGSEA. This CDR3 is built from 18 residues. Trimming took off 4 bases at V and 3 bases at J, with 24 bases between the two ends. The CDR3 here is CSVGEVGGGLGANEKLFF. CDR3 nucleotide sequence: TGCAGCGTTGGGGAGGTCGGCGGAGGCTTGGGAGCTAATGAAAAACTGTTTTTT.